These 28 T cell receptor beta chains came from one sample sequenced in a study of identical twins. TCRdb re-called the 5' RACE reads with MiXCR, one entry per CDR3 protein. This table holds around 250,000 distinct CDR3 sequences, around 6.6% found once. These data also featured in a second study, about yellow fever vaccine responses in identical twins.

The specimen was memory (CD45RO+) T cells sorted from blood. The receptors originated from a woman aged 18-29 years in good health.

The gene calls are TRBV6-1 and TRBJ2-1; D may be TRBD2 (6 bases). V lost 4 bases and J 7 bases, leaving 17 bases between the germline ends. This CDR3 contains 15 residues. Germline values: CDR1 MNHNS, CDR2 SASEGT. The CDR3 loop reads CASSVAVGVGNEQFF. In DNA, the CDR3 is TGTGCCAGCAGTGTAGCGGTGGGCGTAGGTAATGAGCAGTTCTTC.

This clonotype was found many times. The chain recombines TRBV5-1 with TRBJ2-3; D gene ambiguous. The germline gives CDR1 SGHRS, CDR2 YFSETQ. Deletions cut 2 bases from V and 2 bases from J, with 15 bases between. This CDR3 comprises 16 residues. The DNA for the CDR3 is TGCGCCAGCAGCTTTTCTGCCGGGTCCGCCACAGATACGCAGTATTTT. Its protein product is CASSFSAGSATDTQYF.

This rearrangement joins TRBV6-1 to TRBJ1-1; D perhaps matches TRBD1 (6 bases). The CDR3 spans 14 residues. Trimming removed 7 bases from V and 1 base from J, with 13 bases in between. The V gene's germline CDR1 is MNHNS and CDR2 SASEGT. CDR3 coding DNA: TGTGCCAGCACTACCCTGACAGGGAACACTGAAGCTTTCTTT. Protein sequence: CASTTLTGNTEAFF.

The gene calls are TRBV12-3 or TRBV12-4 and TRBJ2-1, with 12 nucleotides matching TRBD2. This CDR3 spans 21 amino acids. V lost 0 bases to trimming and J lost 4 bases; unmatched junction nucleotides: 16. The CDR3 sequence: CASSLASSGLAGSIRYNEQFF. The CDR3, as DNA: TGTGCCAGCAGTTTAGCATCATCCGGACTAGCGGGATCCATAAGATACAATGAGCAGTTCTTC.

The J gene is TRBJ2-6, the V gene TRBV4-1; D is undetermined. Germline lookup yields CDR1 MGHRA and CDR2 YSYEKL. Trimming pared 4 bases from V and 1 base from J, leaving 8 bases between. This CDR3 region has 15 residues. CDR3 sequence: CASSRGSSGANVLTF. DNA of the CDR3: TGCGCCAGCAGCCGTGGGTCGTCTGGGGCCAACGTCCTGACTTTC.

Ten or more counts support this clonotype. The V gene is TRBV12-3 or TRBV12-4, the J gene TRBJ2-5, with 10 bases that match TRBD2. V shed 3 bases, J shed 4 bases, and the junction held 5 bases outside the gene matches. CDR3 length: 15 residues. CDR3 DNA sequence: TGTGCCAGCAGTTTTTTAGCGGGGGGTGTAGAGACCCAGTACTTC. Its translation is CASSFLAGGVETQYF.

In its sample, this clonotype was seen many times. The gene calls are TRBV12-3 or TRBV12-4 and TRBJ2-2; 11 bases are a match to TRBD2. The CDR3 loop spans 16 amino acids. J lost 5 bases, V lost 5 bases, and 7 bases had no gene match. CDR3 DNA: TGTGCCAGCAGTATCACTAGCGGGGGAGTTACCGGGGAGCTGTTTTTT. Its translation is CASSITSGGVTGELFF.

At least ten counts were recorded for this clonotype. The rearrangement joins TRBV5-1 to TRBJ1-2; 11 nucleotides match TRBD1. The germline gives CDR1 SGHRS, CDR2 YFSETQ. The CDR3 runs to 16 residues. V lost 2 bases and J lost 6; bases outside the gene matches: 9. CDR3 nucleotide sequence: TGCGCCAGCAGCTTTATACGTCCGGGACAGGGGGATGGCTACACCTTC. It encodes CASSFIRPGQGDGYTF.

The J gene is TRBJ2-2, the V gene TRBV20-1, with 7 bases aligning to TRBD2. The CDR3 has 15 amino acids. Germline V gene sequence: CDR1 DFQATT, CDR2 SNEGSKA (reference sequence). The trim removed 0 bases at V and 4 bases at J, leaving 5 bases unmatched. CDR3 DNA: TGCAGTGCTAGAGATCGTGGGAGGGGCACCGGGGAGCTGTTTTTT. This codes for CSARDRGRGTGELFF.

This clonotype was picked up many times. The rearrangement links TRBV7-2 to TRBJ2-7; 10 nucleotides agree with TRBD2. From germline, CDR1 is SGHTA and CDR2 FQGNSA. The CDR3 consists of 17 residues. Unmatched junction bases numbered 12, after V lost 0 bases and J lost 7 bases. The DNA for the CDR3 is TGTGCCAGCAGCTTAGCTCCGGGACTAGCGCCGTGGGGAGAGCAGTACTTC. Protein sequence: CASSLAPGLAPWGEQYF.

The rearrangement links TRBV28 to TRBJ2-2; D gene unclear. Germline V gene data show CDR1 as MDHEN and CDR2 as SYDVKM. The CDR3 loop spans 16 amino acids. V was shortened by 8 bases and J by 3 bases, with 19 bases between the two germline ends. In DNA, the CDR3 is TGTGCCAGCGCCGATAGCCGGATTTGGTACACCGGGGAGCTGTTTTTT. It yields the protein CASADSRIWYTGELFF.

V is TRBV11-2 and J is TRBJ2-1; D gene uncertain. Per germline, CDR1 SGHAT and CDR2 FQNNGV. The ends were cut back, 0 bases at V and 4 bases at J, with 10 bases in the middle. The CDR3 has 15 amino acids. The CDR3 nucleotides read TGTGCCAGCAGCTTAGAAGGTGTTCTTTACAATGAGCAGTTCTTC. It translates to CASSLEGVLYNEQFF.

The table lists this clonotype with a few counts. The J gene is TRBJ2-4, the V gene TRBV20-1; D possibly matches TRBD1 or TRBD2 (5 bases each). The ends were cut back, 7 bases at V and 3 bases at J, with 16 bases in the middle. This CDR3 has 14 residues. Germline CDR1 DFQATT, CDR2 SNEGSKA (reference sequence). For the CDR3, the DNA is TGCAGTGGGATCGGGACCTGGAACAAAAACATTCAGTACTTC. This sequence encodes CSGIGTWNKNIQYF.

The table lists this clonotype with a few counts. The CDR3 bases are TGTGCCAGCAGCCCTGTCCCCGGGGATACGCAGTATTTT. Protein: CASSPVPGDTQYF. The chain couples TRBV3-1 to TRBJ2-3, with D hard to call. The V and J ends lost 4 bases and 6 bases respectively, with 11 bases between them. The length of the CDR3 is 13 residues. Germline V gene sequence: CDR1 LGHDT, CDR2 YNNKEL (reference sequence).

The chain uses TRBV20-1 and TRBJ2-7, with 13 positions matching TRBD2. From germline, CDR1 is DFQATT and CDR2 SNEGSKA (reference sequence). This CDR3 region has 17 residues. V lost 3 bases and J lost 9; bases outside the gene matches: 17. The CDR3 is CSASGPGLAGRSAGQYF. For the CDR3, the DNA is TGCAGTGCTAGTGGTCCGGGACTAGCGGGACGTTCTGCAGGGCAGTACTTC.

The chain is built from TRBV11-2 and TRBJ2-3; 7 nucleotides agree with TRBD1. V gave up 7 bases and J gave up 4 bases; unmatched junction bases: 14. Germline V gives CDR1 SGHAT, CDR2 FQNNGV. This CDR3 spans 16 amino acids. The chain's CDR3 is CASNEGQRQFPDTQYF. The CDR3 DNA sequence: TGTGCCAGCAACGAGGGACAGAGGCAGTTTCCAGATACGCAGTATTTT.

The genes are TRBV20-1 and TRBJ1-1; no clear D. CDR3 length: 12 residues. CDR1 and CDR2 (germline): DFQATT, SNEGSKA (reference sequence). V was clipped by 7 bases and J by 1 base, with 10 bases between them. The DNA of the CDR3 is TGCAGTGGGCCAAAGGGGAACACTGAAGCTTTCTTT. This codes for CSGPKGNTEAFF.

The chain joins TRBV10-3 to TRBJ2-7; 7 nucleotides match TRBD2. V was pared by 6 bases and J by 6 bases, with 11 bases of the junction left unmatched. This CDR3 has 14 amino acids. Germline V gene sequence: CDR1 ENHRY, CDR2 SYGVKD. The DNA for the CDR3 is TGTGCCATCAGCCTGGGTCCTAGCGGTGGCGAGCAGTACGTC. Amino acid sequence: CAISLGPSGGEQYV.

This clonotype came up many times. The chain joins TRBV12-3 or TRBV12-4 to TRBJ1-3; D might be TRBD1 (5 bases). This CDR3 is built from 14 residues. The V end was cut by 2 bases, the J end by 4 bases, with 9 bases between. The CDR3 sequence: CASSLWGSGNTIYF. The CDR3 region has the DNA TGTGCCAGCAGTTTATGGGGCTCAGGAAACACCATATATTTT.

This clonotype was counted between two and nine times. The V gene is TRBV20-1, the J gene TRBJ2-1, with 7 bases that match TRBD2. V shed 1 base and J 4 bases; nucleotides not matched to a gene: 7. The CDR3 is made up of 15 amino acids. The V gene's germline CDR1 is DFQATT and CDR2 SNEGSKA (reference sequence). The CDR3 here is CSARGTGGSYNEQFF. The CDR3 nucleotides are TGCAGTGCTAGAGGTACCGGGGGGAGTTACAATGAGCAGTTCTTC.

The chain uses TRBV11-2 and TRBJ1-1; D perhaps matches TRBD1 (5 bases). Between the trimmed V and J ends, which lost 5 bases and 1 base, there was a span of 8 bases. Looked up from germline, CDR1 is SGHAT and CDR2 is FQNNGV. CDR3 length: 13 residues. The DNA of the CDR3 is TGTGCCAGCAGCCCACAGGCGAACACTGAAGCTTTCTTT. Translated, it gives CASSPQANTEAFF.

The rearrangement uses TRBV23-1 and TRBJ2-3, with D possibly TRBD1 on 6 matching bases. TRBV23-1 is identified as an open reading frame with a role that is uncertain. The CDR3 length is 14 residues. V was trimmed by 2 bases and J by 2 bases, leaving 8 bases between them. The CDR3 DNA reads as TGCGCCAGCAGTCAAGGGGGCCCCACAGATACGCAGTATTTT. Residues: CASSQGGPTDTQYF.

This chain connects TRBV12-3 or TRBV12-4 to TRBJ2-3, with TRBD2 as a possible D gene (6 bases). Trimming shortened V by 5 bases and J by 4 bases, and 16 bases separated the two germline ends. CDR3 length: 15 amino acids. The CDR3 here is CASSPRGVRSDTQYF. DNA for the CDR3: TGTGCCAGCAGTCCACGCGGGGTTCGTTCAGATACGCAGTATTTT.

In its sample, this clonotype was seen many times. V gene TRBV20-1 combines with J gene TRBJ2-3, with D perhaps assigned TRBD1 or TRBD2 (5 bases each). This CDR3 contains 11 residues. Germline V gives CDR1 DFQATT, CDR2 SNEGSKA (reference sequence). V lost 6 bases and J lost 4, with 8 bases in between. The CDR3 coding sequence is TGCAGTGCCCGGGACCCAGATACGCAGTATTTT. It encodes CSARDPDTQYF.

This clonotype has just a few counts. The rearrangement joins TRBV28 to TRBJ2-7; maybe TRBD2 (5 bases). The CDR3 length is 14 residues. CDR1 is MDHEN, CDR2 SYDVKM, per germline. The V and J ends lost 8 bases and 2 bases respectively, with 16 bases between them. CDR3 sequence reads: CASAPQRIAYEQYF. CDR3 DNA sequence: TGTGCCAGCGCTCCTCAGCGGATTGCCTACGAGCAGTACTTC.

This clonotype has a count of ten or more. The chain has TRBV4-1 and TRBJ1-1; possibly TRBD1 for D (6 bases). Trimming removed 3 bases at V and 6 bases at J, with 14 bases between. Looked up from germline, CDR1 is MGHRA and CDR2 is YSYEKL. CDR3 size: 14 residues. The CDR3 is CASSQTGPNSEAFF. The CDR3 DNA is TGCGCCAGCAGCCAGACAGGACCTAACTCTGAAGCTTTCTTT.

The CDR3 sequence is CSQRTGNTEAFF. The CDR3 DNA reads as TGCAGTCAACGGACAGGGAACACTGAAGCTTTCTTT. The chain carries TRBV20-1 and TRBJ1-1; 7 bases match TRBD1. From germline, CDR1 is DFQATT and CDR2 SNEGSKA (reference sequence). This CDR3 is 12 amino acids long. The V and J ends lost 8 bases and 1 base, in that order; junction bases with no gene match: 4.

There are many counts of this clonotype. The J gene is TRBJ2-2, the V gene TRBV5-1; either TRBD1 or TRBD2 may supply D (6 bases each). CDR1 is SGHRS and CDR2 is YFSETQ in the germline V gene. Trimming removed 0 bases from V and 4 bases from J, with 13 bases in between. The CDR3 is made up of 16 amino acids. The CDR3 here is CASSLDGGRTTGELFF. The CDR3 bases are TGCGCCAGCAGCTTGGATGGGGGGCGCACCACCGGGGAGCTGTTTTTT.